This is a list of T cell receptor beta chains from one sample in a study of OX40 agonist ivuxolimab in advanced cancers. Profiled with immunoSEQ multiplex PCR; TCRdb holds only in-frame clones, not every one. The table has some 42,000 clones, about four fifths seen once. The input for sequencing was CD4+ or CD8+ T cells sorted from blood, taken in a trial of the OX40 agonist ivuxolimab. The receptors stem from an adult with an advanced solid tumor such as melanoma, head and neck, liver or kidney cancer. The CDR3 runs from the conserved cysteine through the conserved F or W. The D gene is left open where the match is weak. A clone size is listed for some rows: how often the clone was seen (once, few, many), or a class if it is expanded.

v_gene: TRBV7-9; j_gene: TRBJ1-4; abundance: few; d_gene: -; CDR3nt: TGTGCCAGCAGCCAAGTGGGAGAGGGGGATGAAAAACTGTTTTTT; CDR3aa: CASSQVGEGDEKLFF
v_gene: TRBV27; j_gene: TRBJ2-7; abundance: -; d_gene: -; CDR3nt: TGTGCCAGCAGTTTAAGGGGAGGTGAGCAGTACTTC; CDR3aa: CASSLRGGEQYF
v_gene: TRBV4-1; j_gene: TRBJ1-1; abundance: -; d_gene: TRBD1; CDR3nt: TGCGCCAGCAGCCAAGATCCCACAGGGGGATTTGAAGCTTTCTTT; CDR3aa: CASSQDPTGGFEAFF
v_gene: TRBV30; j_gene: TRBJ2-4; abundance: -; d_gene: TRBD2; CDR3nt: TGTGCCTGGAGTCGGGGGGTGGCCAAAAACATTCAGTACTTC; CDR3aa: CAWSRGVAKNIQYF
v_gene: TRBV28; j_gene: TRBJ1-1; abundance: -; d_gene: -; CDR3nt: TGTGCCAGCAGTCCCCGGGACCTAAAGAACACTGAAGCTTTCTTT; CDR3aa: CASSPRDLKNTEAFF
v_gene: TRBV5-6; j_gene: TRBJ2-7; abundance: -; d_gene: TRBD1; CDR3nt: TGTGCCAGCAGCTGGGTTATAGGACAGGGGGGCGAGCAGTACTTC; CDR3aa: CASSWVIGQGGEQYF
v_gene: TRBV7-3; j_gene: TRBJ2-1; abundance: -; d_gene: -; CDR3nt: TGTGCCAGCAGCTTAACGAACAGGCTCGGAGACAATGAGCAGTTCTTC; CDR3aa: CASSLTNRLGDNEQFF
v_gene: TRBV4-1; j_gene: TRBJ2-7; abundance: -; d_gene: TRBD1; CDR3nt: TGCGCCAGCAGCCAAGATATCCAGGACAGGGGATACGAGCAGTACTTC; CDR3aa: CASSQDIQDRGYEQYF
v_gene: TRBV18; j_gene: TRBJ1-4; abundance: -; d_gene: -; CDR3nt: TGTGCCAGCTCACCACCGGCCAGGGGAGATGAAAAACTGTTTTTT; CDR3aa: CASSPPARGDEKLFF
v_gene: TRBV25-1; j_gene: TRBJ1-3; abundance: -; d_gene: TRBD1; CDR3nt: TGTGCCAGCTCCGGGACAGAAAAAAACACCATATATTTT; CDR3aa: CASSGTEKNTIYF
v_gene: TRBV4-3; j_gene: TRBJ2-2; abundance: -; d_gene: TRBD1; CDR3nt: TGCGCCAGCAGCCAAGACTTCGCCGGGACAGGGAGGAACACCGGGGAGCTGTTTTTT; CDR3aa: CASSQDFAGTGRNTGELFF
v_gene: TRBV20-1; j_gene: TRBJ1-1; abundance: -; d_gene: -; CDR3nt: TGCAGTGCTAGTTTGGCAAACGAAGCTTTCTTT; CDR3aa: CSASLANEAFF
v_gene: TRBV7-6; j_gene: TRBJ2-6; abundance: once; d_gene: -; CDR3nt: TGTGCCAGTAGCGGCGGATACGTCCTGACTTTC; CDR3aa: CASSGGYVLTF
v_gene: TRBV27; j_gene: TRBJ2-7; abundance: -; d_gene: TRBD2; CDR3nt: TGTGCCAGCAGTGGTCCAGCGGGAGACGAGCAGTACTTC; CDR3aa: CASSGPAGDEQYF
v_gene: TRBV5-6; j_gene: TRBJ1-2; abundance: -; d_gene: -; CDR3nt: TGTGCCAGCAGCTTGGACAGGCACTATGGCTACACCTTC; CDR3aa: CASSLDRHYGYTF
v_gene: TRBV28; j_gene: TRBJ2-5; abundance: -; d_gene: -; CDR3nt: TGTGCCAGCGGAACCAGGGAGACCCAGTACTTC; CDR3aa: CASGTRETQYF
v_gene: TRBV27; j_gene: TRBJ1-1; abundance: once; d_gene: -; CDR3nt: TGTGCCAGCAGTTTGGGCTCGGTGGCTTTCTTT; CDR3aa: CASSLGSVAFF
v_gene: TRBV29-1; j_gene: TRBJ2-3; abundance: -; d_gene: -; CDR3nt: TGCAGCGCCGGACGCGGGAGCACAGATACGCAGTATTTT; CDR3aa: CSAGRGSTDTQYF
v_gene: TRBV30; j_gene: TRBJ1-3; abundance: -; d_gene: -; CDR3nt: TGTGCCGTACAGTCTGGAAACACCATATATTTT; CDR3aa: CAVQSGNTIYF
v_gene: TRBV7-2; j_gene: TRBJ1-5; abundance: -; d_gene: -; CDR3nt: TGTGCCAGCAGCTTAGTAGGGACAAAGAATCAGCCCCAGCATTTT; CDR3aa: CASSLVGTKNQPQHF
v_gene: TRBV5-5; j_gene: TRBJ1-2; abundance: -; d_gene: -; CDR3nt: TGTGCCAGCAGCTTGGGGTCAGCCGGGTTTCACTATGGCTACACCTTC; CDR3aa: CASSLGSAGFHYGYTF
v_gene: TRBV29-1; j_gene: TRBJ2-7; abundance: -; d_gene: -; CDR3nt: TGCAGCGTTGAAGAACAGGGAACCTCTTCCTACGAGCAGTACTTC; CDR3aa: CSVEEQGTSSYEQYF
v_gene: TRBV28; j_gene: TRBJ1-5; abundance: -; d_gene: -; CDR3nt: TGTGCCAGCAGTCCCTGGACGGGGGATGATCAGCCCCAGCATTTT; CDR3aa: CASSPWTGDDQPQHF
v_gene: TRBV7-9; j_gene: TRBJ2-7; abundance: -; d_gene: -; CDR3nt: TGTGCCAGCAGCTTAATGGGTAACGAGCAGTACTTC; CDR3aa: CASSLMGNEQYF
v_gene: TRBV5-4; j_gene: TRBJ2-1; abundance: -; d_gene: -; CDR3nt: TGTGCCAGCACGGGCCGCTCCTACAATGAGCAGTTCTTC; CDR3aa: CASTGRSYNEQFF
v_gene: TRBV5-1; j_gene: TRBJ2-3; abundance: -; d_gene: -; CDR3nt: TGCGCCAGCACCCCTGCGGGTGGAACAGATACGCAGTATTTT; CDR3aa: CASTPAGGTDTQYF
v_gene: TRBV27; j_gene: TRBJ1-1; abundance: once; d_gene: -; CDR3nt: TGTGCCAGCAGTTTATCGGGCTTAAGGAACACTGAAGCTTTCTTT; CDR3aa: CASSLSGLRNTEAFF
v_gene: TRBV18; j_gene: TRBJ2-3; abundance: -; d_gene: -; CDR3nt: TGTGCCAGCTCACTTGACTACCCGCCAGATACGCAGTATTTT; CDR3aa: CASSLDYPPDTQYF
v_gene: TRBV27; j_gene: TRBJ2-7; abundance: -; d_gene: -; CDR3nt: TGTGCCAGCGCAATAACAGGGTACCACGAGCAGTACTTC; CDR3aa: CASAITGYHEQYF
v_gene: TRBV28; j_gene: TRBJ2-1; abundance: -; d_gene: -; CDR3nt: TGTGCCAGCAGTCCCGGTCATTTTGGGACAATGAGCAGTGACTTCTTC; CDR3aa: CASSPGHFGTMSSDFF
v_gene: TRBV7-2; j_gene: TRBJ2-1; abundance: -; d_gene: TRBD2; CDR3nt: TGTGCCAGCAGCCTAGGGGCTAGCGGGTACAATGAGCAGTTCTTC; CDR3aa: CASSLGASGYNEQFF
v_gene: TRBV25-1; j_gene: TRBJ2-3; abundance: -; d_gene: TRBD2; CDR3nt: TGTGCCAGCAGTACACCGCGGGAGGCCACAGATACGCAGTATTTT; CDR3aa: CASSTPREATDTQYF
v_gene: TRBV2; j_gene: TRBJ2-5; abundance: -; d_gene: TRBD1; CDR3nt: TGTGCCAGCAGTGGAGGGACAGTCCAAGAGACCCAGTACTTC; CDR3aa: CASSGGTVQETQYF
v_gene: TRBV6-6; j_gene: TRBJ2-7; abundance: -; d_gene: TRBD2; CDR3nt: TGTGCCAGCAGTTACGGATCTAGCGGGGGGTACGAGCAGTACTTC; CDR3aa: CASSYGSSGGYEQYF
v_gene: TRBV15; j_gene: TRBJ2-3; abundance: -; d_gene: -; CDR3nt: TGTGCCACCAGCAACGTTCACGGACAGCCTAGCACAGATACGCAGTATTTT; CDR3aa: CATSNVHGQPSTDTQYF
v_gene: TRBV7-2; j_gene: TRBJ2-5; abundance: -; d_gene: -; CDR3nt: TGTGCCAGCAGCTCACAGAGCTCCCAAGAGACCCAGTACTTC; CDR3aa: CASSSQSSQETQYF
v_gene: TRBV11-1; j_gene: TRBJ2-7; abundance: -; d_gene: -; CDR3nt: TGTGCCAGCAGCCCCCGACAGGTCTCCTACGAGCAGTACTTC; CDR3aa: CASSPRQVSYEQYF
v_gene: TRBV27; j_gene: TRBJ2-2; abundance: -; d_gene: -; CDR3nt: TGTGCCAGCAGCACGAATAGGGGTACCGGGGAGCTGTTTTTT; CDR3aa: CASSTNRGTGELFF
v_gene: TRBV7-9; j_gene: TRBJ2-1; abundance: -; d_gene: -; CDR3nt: TGTGCCAGCAGCTTAGACGCCCATGAGCAGTTCTTC; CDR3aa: CASSLDAHEQFF
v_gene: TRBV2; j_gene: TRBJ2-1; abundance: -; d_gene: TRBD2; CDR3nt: TGTGCCAGCAGCTCCCCACTAGCGGGAGAGGGCGATGAGCAGTTCTTC; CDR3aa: CASSSPLAGEGDEQFF
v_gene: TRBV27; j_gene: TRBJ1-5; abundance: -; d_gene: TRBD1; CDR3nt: TGTGCCAGCAGTCCTTGGACAGGGAATCAGCCCCAGCATTTT; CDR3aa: CASSPWTGNQPQHF
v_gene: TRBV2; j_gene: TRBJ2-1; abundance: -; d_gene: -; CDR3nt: TGTGCCATCCTTACCGGGGGTGAGCAGTTCTTC; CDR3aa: CAILTGGEQFF
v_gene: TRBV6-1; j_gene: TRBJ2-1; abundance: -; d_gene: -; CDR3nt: TGTGCCAGCAGTGAAGCGTTGATGAACTCCTACAATGAGCAGTTCTTC; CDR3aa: CASSEALMNSYNEQFF
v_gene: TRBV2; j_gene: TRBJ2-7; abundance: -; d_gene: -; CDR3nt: TGTGCCAGCAGTGTAGGTCGGACCTACGAGCAGTACTTC; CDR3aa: CASSVGRTYEQYF
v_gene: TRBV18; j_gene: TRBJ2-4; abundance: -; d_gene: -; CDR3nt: TGTGCCAGCTCAGGGCTAGCCAAAAACATTCAGTACTTC; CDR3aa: CASSGLAKNIQYF
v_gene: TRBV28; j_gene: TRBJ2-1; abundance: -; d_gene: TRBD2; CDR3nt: TGTGCCAGCACCGTCCTGACTAGCGGGAGCTTTGATGAGCAGTTCTTC; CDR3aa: CASTVLTSGSFDEQFF
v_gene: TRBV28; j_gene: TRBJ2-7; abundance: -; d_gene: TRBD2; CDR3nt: TGTGCCAGTTATTCTAGCGGGGGGCAGTACTTC; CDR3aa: CASYSSGGQYF
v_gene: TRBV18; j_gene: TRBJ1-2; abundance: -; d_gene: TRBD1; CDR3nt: TGTGCCAGCTCACCACCGAGTCGGACAGGGGGCGGTAACTATGGCTACACCTTC; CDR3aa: CASSPPSRTGGGNYGYTF
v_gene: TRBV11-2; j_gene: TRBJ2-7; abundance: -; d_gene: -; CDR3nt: TGTGCCAGCAGCCACACAAACACCAACTACGAGCAGTACTTC; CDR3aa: CASSHTNTNYEQYF
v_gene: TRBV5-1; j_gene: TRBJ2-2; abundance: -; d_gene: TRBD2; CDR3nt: TGCGCCAGCAGCTGGACTAGCGGGAGATCCGGGGAGCTGTTTTTT; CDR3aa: CASSWTSGRSGELFF